The next 7 T cell receptor beta chains were all read from a single sample in a study of shared clonotypes between healthy human individuals. Selected positively for CCR7 and CD45RO-negative, naive CD8 cells excluded terminally differentiated effector memory CD45RA+ cells. Sequenced by immunoSEQ multiplex PCR; TCRdb stores in-frame clones only, minus some. The profile shows under 1 million clones, 80% to 95% of them singletons. Specimen: naive CD8+ T cells sorted from blood. Receptors originate from a man in his thirties or forties in good health.

This clone was seen once. The chain links TRBV27 to TRBJ2-5; 9 nucleotides agree with TRBD2. CDR1 is MNHEY, CDR2 SMNVEV, per germline (reference sequence). J lost 5 bases, V lost 5 bases, and 15 bases had no gene match. The CDR3 runs to 17 residues. CDR3 loop: CASSPIRSPSGTETQYF. In DNA, the CDR3 is TGTGCCAGCAGTCCCATACGCAGCCCTAGCGGGACGGAGACCCAGTACTTC.

This chain connects TRBV12-2 to TRBJ1-1; TRBD1, the D gene given by the table, was not confirmed from the DNA. TRBV12-2 is described as a pseudogene. The length of the CDR3 is 17 residues. The chain's CDR3 is CASRSQVRDREGTEAFF. CDR3 DNA: TGTGCAAGTCGCTCCCAGGTTAGGGACAGGGAGGGGACTGAAGCTTTCTTT.

As concerns this clone: Within the sample, other DNA sequences also encode this same CDR3. This chain joins TRBV19 and TRBJ2-2; D gene uncertain. The CDR3 extends over 11 amino acids. V was pared by 7 bases and J by 3 bases, with 3 bases between. Looked up from germline, CDR1 is LNHDA and CDR2 is SQIVND (reference sequence). The CDR3 here is CASTYTGELFF. The CDR3 bases are TGTGCCAGTACCTACACCGGGGAGCTGTTTTTT.

This clone was seen once. The chain has TRBV7-6 and TRBJ2-7; tentative D call: TRBD2 (6 bases). V gave up 1 base and J gave up 4 bases, with 17 bases separating them. The CDR3 contains 16 residues. CDR1 is SGHVS and CDR2 is FNYEAQ in the germline V gene. The CDR3 region is CASSLVWGGLGYEQYF. CDR3 nucleotide sequence: TGTGCCAGCAGCTTAGTCTGGGGAGGTTTGGGGTACGAGCAGTACTTC.

The rearrangement links TRBV28 to TRBJ1-2; D may be TRBD1 (5 bases). The V end lost 7 bases, the J end lost 2 bases, and 14 bases lay between the germline ends. This CDR3 spans 14 amino acids. CDR1 MDHEN and CDR2 SYDVKM come from the germline V gene. CDR3 protein: CASMGDRGNYGYTF. The CDR3 DNA sequence: TGTGCCAGCATGGGGGACCGGGGAAACTATGGCTACACCTTC.

The chain uses TRBV11-2 and TRBJ2-1; D is possibly TRBD1 (7 bases). Germline lookup yields CDR1 SGHAT and CDR2 FQNNGV. The CDR3 sequence is 18 residues long. Trimming stripped 4 bases from V and 6 bases from J, with 25 bases between. CDR3 region: CASSSPILGRDRVNEQFF. The CDR3 DNA follows: TGTGCCAGCAGCTCCCCCATACTAGGGCGGGACAGAGTCAATGAGCAGTTCTTC.

This chain connects TRBV10-3 to TRBJ2-1; 7 bases map to TRBD1. V was pared by 0 bases and J by 1 base, with 3 bases of the junction left unmatched. The CDR3 extends over 16 amino acids. Germline V gives CDR1 ENHRY, CDR2 SYGVKD. The CDR3 DNA reads as TGTGCCATCAGTGAGTCAGACAGGGATTCCTACAATGAGCAGTTCTTC. Protein sequence: CAISESDRDSYNEQFF.